Below are 18 T cell receptor beta chains sequenced from a single sample in a study of blood T cell repertoires in COVID-19. Method: immunoSEQ multiplex PCR; TCRdb's copy keeps in-frame clones and lacks some. The top ten clones hold 9.2% of a sample with over 60,000 clones, around 80% of them seen once. Source material: peripheral blood. These receptors originate from a human donor in a cohort sampled during active COVID-19.

V usage is TRBV30 and J usage is TRBJ2-2; weak D call: TRBD1 (5 bases). The CDR3 consists of 12 residues. Germline V lookup: CDR1 GTSNPN, CDR2 SVGIG (reference sequence). V shed 2 bases and J shed 7 bases, with 8 bases lying between them. The CDR3 DNA sequence: TGTGCCTGGAGTTCAGGGATCGGGGAGCTGTTTTTT. The encoded protein is CAWSSGIGELFF.

The CDR3 loop reads CASSLRAGGIQKETQYF. CDR3 DNA: TGTGCCAGCAGCTTAAGGGCGGGAGGAATTCAGAAGGAGACCCAGTACTTC. The J gene is TRBJ2-5, the V gene TRBV7-9, with TRBD2 identical over 8 bases. The germline V gene has CDR1 SEHNR and CDR2 FQNEAQ (reference sequence). The trim removed 2 bases at V and 5 bases at J, leaving 13 bases unmatched. This CDR3 is 17 amino acids long.

This chain joins TRBV30 and TRBJ2-2; D is unclear. The CDR3 sequence is 14 residues long. Germline V gene sequence: CDR1 GTSNPN, CDR2 SVGIG (reference sequence). V lost 0 bases, J lost 7 bases, and 12 bases lay in between. This CDR3 reads CAWSVKLQNGELFF. For the CDR3, the DNA is TGTGCCTGGAGTGTAAAACTTCAAAACGGGGAGCTGTTTTTT.

The V gene is TRBV3-1 (or the pseudogene TRBV3-2), the J gene TRBJ2-1; TRBD2 matches at 15 bases. The CDR3 is 14 residues long. After removal of 9 bases from V and 9 bases from J, the junction contained 6 bases not matched to a gene. Germline V CDR1 and CDR2: LGHDT, YNNKEL (reference sequence). CDR3 bases: TGTGCCAGTGGAAGGACTAGCGGGAGGGGTGAGCAGTTCTTC. Amino acids: CASGRTSGRGEQFF.

This chain uses TRBV4-1 with TRBJ1-3; D perhaps matches TRBD1 (5 bases). The germline gives CDR1 MGHRA, CDR2 YSYEKL. CDR3 length: 13 amino acids. The ends were cut back, 0 bases at V and 8 bases at J, with 8 bases in the middle. The CDR3 here is CASSQDRGYTIYF. The CDR3 coding sequence is TGCGCCAGCAGCCAAGATAGGGGTTACACCATATATTTT.

This sequence joins TRBV11-2 and TRBJ2-1, with D tentatively TRBD2 (6 bases). This CDR3 region has 15 residues. Trimming removed 4 bases from V and 6 bases from J, with 16 bases in between. The V gene's germline CDR1 is SGHAT and CDR2 FQNNGV. CDR3 coding DNA: TGTGCCAGCAGCTCGCCGTCCCGGGACTTCAATGAGCAGTTCTTC. Translation gives CASSSPSRDFNEQFF. The whole variable domain, remainder taken from reference TRBV11-2 and TRBJ2-1, is EAGVAQSPRYKIIEKRQSVAFWCNPISGHATLYWYQQILGQGPKLLIQFQNNGVVDDSQLPKDRFSAERLKGVDSTLKIQPAKLEDSAVYLCASSSPSRDFNEQFFGPGTRLTVL.

The chain recombines TRBV3-1 (or the pseudogene TRBV3-2) with TRBJ2-3; 14 bases line up with TRBD2. The trim removed 2 bases at V and 1 base at J, leaving 11 bases unmatched. This CDR3 has 20 residues. The germline V gene encodes CDR1 LGHDT and CDR2 YNNKEL (reference sequence). CDR3 DNA: TGTGCCAGCAGCCAAACGGCCGGGACTAGCGGGAGCGGCGGCACAGATACGCAGTATTTT. It encodes CASSQTAGTSGSGGTDTQYF.

CDR3 protein: CASSSYYEQYF. The CDR3 region has the DNA TGTGCCAGCAGTTCCTACTACGAGCAGTACTTC. This rearrangement joins TRBV6-6 to TRBJ2-7; the D is unclear. This CDR3 is built from 11 residues. V was clipped by 4 bases and J by 3 bases, with 4 bases between them. Germline V CDR1 and CDR2: MNHNY, SVGAGI (reference sequence).

J is TRBJ2-1 and V is TRBV24-1; D remains ambiguous. The germline gives CDR1 KGHDR, CDR2 SFDVKD. The CDR3 is made up of 11 amino acids. V dropped 6 bases and J dropped 6 bases, with 5 bases sitting between them. The CDR3 DNA sequence: TGTGCCACCAGTTTACTCAATGAGCAGTTCTTC. Protein: CATSLLNEQFF.

This clone was seen more than once but under ten times. The chain links TRBV4-3 to TRBJ2-2; 7 bases fit TRBD1. There are 15 residues in the CDR3. After removal of 0 bases from V and 5 bases from J, the junction contained 3 bases not matched to a gene. The germline CDR1 and CDR2 sequences are LGHNA and YSLEER. CDR3 amino acids: CASSQEQGITGELFF. The CDR3 nucleotides read TGCGCCAGCAGCCAAGAACAGGGGATTACCGGGGAGCTGTTTTTT.

This clone was counted only a few times. The chain is built from TRBV11-1 and TRBJ2-2; 8 positions match TRBD2. The CDR3 runs 15 residues. The germline V gene has CDR1 SGHAT and CDR2 FQDESV (reference sequence). The ends lost 3 bases at V and 6 bases at J; junction bases unmatched: 6. The CDR3 loop reads CASSFNGRDAGELFF. CDR3 DNA sequence: TGTGCCAGCAGCTTCAACGGGAGGGATGCCGGGGAGCTGTTTTTT.

In nucleotides, the CDR3 is TGTGCCAGCAGCGACAACAGAAACACCATATATTTT. This encodes CASSDNRNTIYF. V usage is TRBV9 and J usage is TRBJ1-3; D gene uncertain. Germline V gives CDR1 SGDLS, CDR2 YYNGEE. This CDR3 contains 12 residues. V lost 3 bases, J lost 5 bases, and 6 bases lay in between.

This chain uses TRBV18 with TRBJ1-6, with TRBD1 as a possible D gene (5 bases). The germline gives CDR1 KGHSH, CDR2 LQKENI. The V gene lost 3 bases and the J gene lost 12 bases, with 15 bases spanning the gap. This CDR3 is 14 amino acids long. The CDR3 loop is CASSPGWGEGPLHF. CDR3 coding DNA: TGTGCCAGCTCACCGGGCTGGGGGGAAGGACCCCTCCACTTT. Full variable domain (rest looked up from reference TRBV18 and TRBJ1-6): NAGVMQNPRHLVRRRGQEARLRCSPMKGHSHVYWYRQLPEEGLKFMVYLQKENIIDESGMPKERFSAEFPKEGPSILRIQQVVRGDSAAYFCASSPGWGEGPLHFGNGTRLTVT.

The rearrangement uses TRBV27 and TRBJ2-2; D is possibly TRBD1 (5 bases). Trimming shortened V by 5 bases and J by 5 bases, and 15 bases separated the two germline ends. Germline loops: CDR1 MNHEY, CDR2 SMNVEV (reference sequence). The CDR3 extends over 15 amino acids. DNA for the CDR3: TGTGCCAGCAGTGGAATGCAGGGTAGTACCGGGGAGCTGTTTTTT. Its translation is CASSGMQGSTGELFF.

The chain recombines TRBV19 with TRBJ1-3; D remains unclear. CDR3 length: 11 residues. Trimming stripped 8 bases from V and 0 bases from J, with 2 bases between. Germline V gene lookup returns CDR1 LNHDA and CDR2 SQIVND (reference sequence). This CDR3 reads CASYSGNTIYF. The CDR3 DNA sequence: TGTGCCAGTTACTCTGGAAACACCATATATTTT.

This clone has just a few counts. The V gene is TRBV5-5, the J gene TRBJ1-5; TRBD1 might be the D (5 bases). Germline V CDR1 and CDR2: SGHKS, YYEKEE (reference sequence). The CDR3 contains 17 residues. V was shortened by 2 bases and J by 5 bases, with 20 bases between the two germline ends. The CDR3 spells CASSFKPRAGRDQPQHF. In DNA form, the CDR3 reads TGTGCCAGCAGCTTTAAGCCCAGGGCTGGTCGGGATCAGCCCCAGCATTTT. The full variable domain, rest sourced from reference TRBV5-5 and TRBJ1-5, is DAGVTQSPTHLIKTRGQQVTLRCSPISGHKSVSWYQQVLGQGPQFIFQYYEKEERGRGNFPDRFSARQFPNYSSELNVNALLLGDSALYLCASSFKPRAGRDQPQHFGDGTRLSIL.

The chain recombines TRBV28 with TRBJ2-6; D remains ambiguous. Germline V gene sequence: CDR1 MDHEN, CDR2 SYDVKM. The CDR3 has 13 residues. The V end lost 9 bases, the J end lost 0 bases, and 6 bases lay between the germline ends. The CDR3 region has the DNA TGTGCCAGTTTGAGCTCTGGGGCCAACGTCCTGACTTTC. Its protein is CASLSSGANVLTF.

The chain carries TRBV3-1 (or the pseudogene TRBV3-2) and TRBJ1-6; 9 bases map to TRBD1. Germline CDR1 LGHDT, CDR2 YNNKEL (reference sequence). The trim removed 4 bases at V and 10 bases at J, leaving 8 bases unmatched. CDR3 size: 15 residues. CDR3 amino acids: CASSPQGQGKSPLHF. CDR3 in DNA: TGTGCCAGCAGCCCCCAGGGACAGGGAAAATCACCCCTCCACTTT.